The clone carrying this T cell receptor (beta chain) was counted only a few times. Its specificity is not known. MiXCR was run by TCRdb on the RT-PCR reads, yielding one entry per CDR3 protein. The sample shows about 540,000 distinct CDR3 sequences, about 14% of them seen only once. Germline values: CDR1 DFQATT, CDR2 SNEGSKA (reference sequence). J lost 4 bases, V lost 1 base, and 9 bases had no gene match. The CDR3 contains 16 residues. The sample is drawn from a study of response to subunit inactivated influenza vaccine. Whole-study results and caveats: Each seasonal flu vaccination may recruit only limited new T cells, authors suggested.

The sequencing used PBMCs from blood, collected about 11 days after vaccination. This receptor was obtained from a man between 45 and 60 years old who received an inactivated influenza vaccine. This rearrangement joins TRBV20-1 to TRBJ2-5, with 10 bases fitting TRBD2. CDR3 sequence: CSARGVLAGLRETQYF. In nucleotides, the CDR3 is TGCAGTGCTAGAGGTGTACTAGCGGGACTCCGAGAGACCCAGTACTTC.